This TCR beta chain was found in a study of OX40 agonist ivuxolimab in advanced cancers. Study-level results: Researchers report that CD8+ T cells had, on average, more expanded clones than CD4+. The antigen specificity of the peripheral T cells (those that were expanded) was not determined. Normalized T-cell clonal expansion was also low in some nonresponders.

Trimming stripped 2 bases from V and 1 base from J, with 5 bases between. The CDR3 loop spans 13 amino acids. Germline CDR1 and CDR2: MNHNY and SVGAGI (reference sequence). Generated by immunoSEQ multiplex PCR, the TCRdb table keeps only in-frame clones and is missing some. The sample lists tens of thousands of clones, 70% to 90% occurring once. This clone has a single count. What it binds is unknown. The gene calls are TRBV6-6 and TRBJ1-1; D ambiguous. Specimen: CD4+ or CD8+ T cells sorted from blood, collected in a trial of the OX40 agonist ivuxolimab. The receptor was isolated from an adult with an advanced solid tumor such as melanoma, head and neck, liver or kidney cancer. As DNA, the CDR3 is TGTGCCAGCAGTTACGGGCAGAACACTGAAGCTTTCTTT. As protein: CASSYGQNTEAFF.